This T cell receptor beta chain was captured by sequencing in a study of shared clonotypes between healthy human individuals (dated by TCRdb to about 2020). For the study in its entirety: Two women and three men aged 18 to 49 years were included in the cohort. For each donor, CD4 naive and CD4 memory were each run on three plates, CD8 naive on two plates, and CD8 memory on one plate. Blood TCR repertoires of a handful of healthy adults were deeply sequenced to estimate repertoire size and the extent of clonotype sharing between individuals. To increase sequencing depth and limit assay-specific biases, different laboratories used diverse techniques to prepare libraries and sequence TCR repertoires. Leukapheresis yielded between about 0.85 and 10 billion PBMCs per donor.

The CDR3 has 17 amino acids, counting the end cysteine and phenylalanine. Of the read, only the CDR3 DNA is kept; its 51 bases are in frame from base 1. CDR1 SGDLS and CDR2 YYNGEE were looked up in the germline V gene. Trimming removed 0 bases from V and 1 base from J; the gene matches leave 6 bases unexplained. Overall study results and their limits: Incomplete sequencing was indicated by rarefaction of sorted-subset datasets, despite the large sequencing depth. Sharing across several donors was observed for around 4.8% of naive CD4, under 4% of naive CD8, about 2.5% of memory CD4, and about 0.39% of memory CD8 clonotypes. Estimated clonotype richness was generally larger for naive than for memory subsets. Compared with non-shared clonotypes, the clonotypes found in all four sorted-subset donors had higher generation probabilities. The genetic and exposure-history diversity represented was limited by the small number of donors. Pairwise subsampling indicated that sequencing depth was expected to affect the degree of clonotype sharing among donors. Sampling was restricted to blood, and TCR repertoires in tissue are likely to differ from TCR repertoires in blood.

As concerns this clone: The clone's antigen remains unknown. The record has no base qualities; no much larger clone is one base away.

Using the deep immunoSEQ assay, TCR CDR3 regions were amplified from genomic DNA by multiplex PCR. Extracted genomic DNA from each cell subset was distributed evenly across all wells of several immunoSEQ 96-well plates, and each plate was treated as a replicate. For sorted subsets, each replicate PCR was loaded with approximately 190 ng genomic DNA, equivalent to some 31,000 T cell genomes. Purified libraries were measured with a Qubit 3.0 fluorometer, size-checked on a Bioanalyzer 2100, and measured again with the KAPA Library Quantification kit. Every immunoSEQ 96-well plate was sequenced on a separate single-read 150-cycle Illumina NextSeq 550 flow cell. Concerning the study's data processing: The immunoSEQ output contained only junctional sequences without quality scores, so filtering could not match that applied to full-length reads. Sequences were annotated with PyIR, a Python wrapper for IgBLAST v1.9, and V/J genes and CDR3 were assigned using IMGT germline references. Reads were filtered out if the reads had weak V/J assignments (E-value above 1e-6), no CDR3, stop codons, out-of-frame junctions, or ambiguous translated residues. A V3J clonotype was defined by an identical inferred V gene, J gene, and CDR3 amino acid sequence. To compute the percentage overlap between repertoires, the number of shared unique clonotypes was divided by the size of the smaller repertoire. Richness of each repertoire was evaluated using RTK rarefaction, the Chao1 estimator, and Recon v2.1 estimates of unobserved clonotypes. For all TCRbeta clonotypes obtained by the gDNA method from a handful of donors, generation probabilities were computed with OLGA. TCRdb retrieved this table from immuneACCESS and kept in-frame rearrangements only. Not all clones are present; in checked studies, unresolved V genes account for under half, and no reason is known for the remainder. The DNA gave D and trimming, while V, J and clone size come from that table. The sample table shows 900,000 to 1,200,000 clones, and about 84% are seen once. The top ten constitute roughly 0.55% of the sample.

The donors were healthy, HIV-negative adults who had no recently reported acute infections or vaccinations. Every donor was a Caucasian adult living in Nashville, Tennessee, USA. Magnetic negative selection was used to enrich CD4+ T cells, after which naive cells were positively selected on CD45RA and the negative fraction became the memory subset. After blood collection by leukapheresis, PBMCs were isolated using Ficoll-Histopaque density gradient centrifugation and then cryopreserved in the vapor phase of liquid nitrogen. Analytical flow cytometry was used to check the purity and quantity of each magnetically sorted T cell population. Each sorted fraction had its genomic DNA isolated and then quantified by UV absorbance on a Nanodrop 2000c.

The sequence was obtained from a man aged 18 to 30 in good health. Some clones in this sample may be carry-over from other donors' samples. The sequenced sample was memory CD4+ T cells from PBMCs. The sample's cell subset or site label, decoded: CD45RA-negative fraction. The receptor chain draws on TRBV9 and TRBJ2-3; 9 nucleotides in the junction match TRBD2. The nucleotide sequence is given as TGTGCCAGCAGCGTAGGTTGGTTAGCGGGGGGCACAGATACGCAGTATTTT. This codes for CASSVGWLAGGTDTQYF.